These 13 T cell receptor beta chains were sequenced from one sample in a study of T-cell memory formation after mild COVID-19. TCRdb redid the calling of the 5' RACE reads with MiXCR, one entry per CDR3 protein. The sample yields roughly 120,000 distinct CDR3 sequences, roughly 20% seen once. The sequenced material came from PBMCs or a T cell subset sorted from them (not recorded which). The origin of the receptors is a man aged 18 to 29 who had mild COVID-19 (a few samples of this study predate the infection). Cell type and time point are not known.

This clonotype appeared a few times. The genes are TRBV7-3 and TRBJ1-1; 9 nucleotides match TRBD1. The CDR3 contains 14 residues. Germline V gives CDR1 SGHTA, CDR2 FQGTGA. Trimming at V came to 4 bases and at J to 6 bases, leaving 6 bases not matched to a gene. The CDR3 protein is CASSSGTGIAEAFF. For the CDR3, the DNA is TGTGCCAGCAGCTCCGGGACAGGGATCGCTGAAGCTTTCTTT.

This clonotype was counted once. The chain has TRBV7-6 and TRBJ1-1; no definite D call. The CDR3 consists of 11 residues. The V gene's germline CDR1 is SGHVS and CDR2 FNYEAQ. Trimming removed 1 base from V and 7 bases from J, with 4 bases in between. This CDR3 reads CASSLGREAFF. The CDR3 DNA sequence: TGTGCCAGCAGCTTAGGACGTGAAGCTTTCTTT.

A remark on this clonotype: The junction differs from germline at one of its ends, possibly a read error. This chain joins TRBV12-3 or TRBV12-4 and TRBJ2-7; D is uncertain. This CDR3 has 14 amino acids. The CDR3 nucleotides are TGTGCCAGCAGTTTCCTAGGATCCTCCAACGAGCAGTACTTC. This codes for CASSFLGSSNEQYF.

This clonotype has a handful of counts. The V call is TRBV5-1, the J call TRBJ2-7; D call uncertain. Germline loops: CDR1 SGHRS, CDR2 YFSETQ. The CDR3 has 16 residues. The V and J ends lost 0 bases and 6 bases respectively, with 19 bases between them. The CDR3 region is CASSLALVGDSGEQYF. For the CDR3, the DNA is TGCGCCAGCAGCTTGGCCCTGGTCGGCGATTCGGGCGAGCAGTACTTC.

The rearrangement links TRBV4-2 to TRBJ1-2, with TRBD1 matching 12 bases. This CDR3 has 17 amino acids. Per the germline V gene, CDR1 is LGHNA and CDR2 is YNFKEQ. Trimming at V came to 1 base and at J to 8 bases, leaving 11 bases not matched to a gene. The CDR3 DNA is TGTGCCAGCAGCCAAGGTGTAGGGGGGACAGGGGGCGACGGCTACACCTTC. Its translation is CASSQGVGGTGGDGYTF.

The genes are TRBV7-2 and TRBJ2-1; D possibly corresponds to TRBD2 (6 bases). V lost 5 bases and J lost 9, with 17 bases in between. This CDR3 region has 14 residues. Germline values: CDR1 SGHTA, CDR2 FQGNSA. Here the CDR3 reads CASSPGGSRGEQFF. CDR3 in DNA: TGTGCCAGCAGCCCCGGAGGGAGTCGAGGTGAGCAGTTCTTC.

This clonotype was observed a handful of times. The chain has TRBV30 and TRBJ1-3; D gene unclear. V was pared by 0 bases and J by 8 bases, with 14 bases between. From germline, CDR1 is GTSNPN and CDR2 SVGIG (reference sequence). The CDR3 is 14 amino acids. CDR3 in DNA: TGTGCCTGGAGTGTAAGCGGACCGGCGGACACCATATATTTT. It codes for CAWSVSGPADTIYF.

This clonotype was counted between two and nine times. The V and J genes are TRBV6-5 and TRBJ2-5, with a possible D match to TRBD2 (6 bases). CDR1 and CDR2 (germline): MNHEY, SVGAGI. The CDR3 consists of 15 residues. With 0 bases removed from V and 1 base from J, the gap between germline ends came to 9 bases. For the CDR3, the DNA is TGTGCCAGCAGTTACTCCAATAGCGGCCAAGAGACCCAGTACTTC. It yields the protein CASSYSNSGQETQYF.

This clonotype came up a few times. The rearrangement joins TRBV11-2 to TRBJ1-5; D is unclear. The V end was cut by 0 bases, the J end by 6 bases, with 12 bases between. The CDR3 sequence is 15 residues long. CDR1 and CDR2 from the germline V gene are SGHAT and FQNNGV. CDR3 sequence (DNA): TGTGCCAGCAGCTTAGATCTCGGCTCCAGTCAGCCCCAGCATTTT. Its translation: CASSLDLGSSQPQHF.

In this sample, this clonotype turned up many times. V usage is TRBV6-2 or TRBV6-3 and J usage is TRBJ2-1; TRBD2 matches at 8 bases. The CDR3 consists of 15 residues. The V segment lost 6 bases and the J segment 4 bases; nucleotides outside the gene matches: 8. Germline values: CDR1 MNHEY, CDR2 SVGEGT. The CDR3 DNA reads TGTGCCAGCAGCTTTTCGGGAGGGGGGTACAATGAGCAGTTCTTC. Its protein product is CASSFSGGGYNEQFF.

This clonotype was seen a handful of times. The genes are TRBV15 and TRBJ2-7; D unclear. The CDR3 covers 13 residues. Germline lookup yields CDR1 LNHNV and CDR2 YYDKDF (reference sequence). V was trimmed by 0 bases and J by 0 bases, leaving 3 bases between them. The CDR3 DNA follows: TGTGCCACCAGCAGAGAGAGCTCCTACGAGCAGTACGTC. Protein: CATSRESSYEQYV.

The chain uses TRBV4-1 and TRBJ2-3, with D maybe TRBD1 (5 bases). The germline CDR1 and CDR2 sequences are MGHRA and YSYEKL. The CDR3 is made up of 15 amino acids. V was cut by 3 bases and J by 7 bases, with 17 bases left in between. DNA for the CDR3: TGCGCCAGCAGCCAGTCTGGGGCAGAATCGAATACGCAGTATTTT. Translated, it gives CASSQSGAESNTQYF.

In this sample, this clonotype turned up many times. The CDR3 DNA is TGCAGTGCTAGACCCCCAGACAGAACCTACGAGCAGTACTTC. It specifies CSARPPDRTYEQYF. The rearrangement joins TRBV20-1 to TRBJ2-7; TRBD1 is a possible D gene (5 bases). Trimming removed 2 bases at V and 2 bases at J, with 13 bases between. The CDR3 sequence is 14 residues long. In germline, CDR1 is DFQATT, CDR2 SNEGSKA (reference sequence).